The next 25 T cell receptor beta chains were all read from a single sample in a study of regulatory T cells in long-lasting Graves disease. With iRepertoire HTBI primers and Arm-PCR of CDR3 regions, TCR beta libraries were built. TCRdb redid the calling of the multiplex PCR reads with MiXCR, one entry per CDR3 protein. There are some 330,000 distinct CDR3 sequences in the sample; roughly 24% occur only once, and approximately 28% lies in the top ten. As for time point: persistent/refractory GD, antithyroid drugs over 5 years with positive TRAb. Construction of the TCR library relied on RNA isolated from PBMCs. This specimen consisted of peripheral blood mononuclear cells (PBMCs), obtained when the disease was refractory, from a patient treated with antithyroid drugs. The receptors come from a woman aged 40 to 55 with Graves disease.

The sample holds many counts of this clonotype. The chain joins TRBV7-9 to TRBJ2-5; no definite D call. Germline CDR1 SEHNR, CDR2 FQNEAQ (reference sequence). The CDR3 has 13 amino acids. The V and J ends lost 4 bases and 2 bases respectively, with 8 bases between them. In DNA, the CDR3 is TGTGCCAGCAGCTCCTCCGGGCAAGAGACCCAGTACTTC. Amino acids: CASSSSGQETQYF.

This clonotype occurred many times. The V gene is TRBV28, the J gene TRBJ2-7; TRBD2 matches 9 bases. The CDR3 has 17 amino acids. Germline CDR1 MDHEN, CDR2 SYDVKM. Losses at the gene ends were 6 bases for V and 2 bases for J; bases not matched to a gene: 14. The CDR3 DNA sequence: TGTGCCAGCAGCCACCCTGGCGGGAGGGTCCCTCCCTACGAGCAGTACTTC. This codes for CASSHPGGRVPPYEQYF.

The chain couples TRBV6-1 to TRBJ1-1; D not resolved. Germline V gene lookup returns CDR1 MNHNS and CDR2 SASEGT. The CDR3 covers 14 residues. The V gene lost 2 bases and the J gene lost 5 bases, with 12 bases spanning the gap. The CDR3 coding sequence is TGTGCCAGCAGTGAACCGGGTCGAGGGACTGAAGCTTTCTTT. Translated: CASSEPGRGTEAFF.

This clonotype appeared many times. V is TRBV28 and J is TRBJ1-2, with a weak D call TRBD1 (5 bases). Trimming left V 11 bases short and J 6 bases short, with 19 bases between. Germline assignment: CDR1 MDHEN and CDR2 SYDVKM. CDR3 length: 13 amino acids. The CDR3 sequence: CAVYRGSRNGYTF. The CDR3 DNA reads TGTGCCGTATACCGGGGCAGCAGGAATGGCTACACCTTC.

CDR3 nucleotide sequence: TGTGCCAGCAGATTATCTACAGGGGCCGGGGAGCTGTTTTTT. Its translation: CASRLSTGAGELFF. The V gene is TRBV3-1, the J gene TRBJ2-2; 7 bases agree with TRBD1. The CDR3 is 14 residues long. J was trimmed by 6 bases and V by 6 bases; bases with no gene match: 7. Per germline, CDR1 LGHDT and CDR2 YNNKEL (reference sequence). Combining the CDR3 with reference TRBV3-1 and TRBJ2-2 gives the whole variable domain DTAVSQTPKYLVTQMGNDKSIKCEQNLGHDTMYWYKQDSKKFLKIMFSYNNKELIINETVPNRFSPKSPDKAHLNLHINSLELGDSAVYFCASRLSTGAGELFFGEGSRLTVL.

This clonotype has more than one count but fewer than ten. In DNA form, the CDR3 reads TGTGCCAGCAGCCCGGGGACAGATTTTTATGGCTACACCTTC. This gives the protein CASSPGTDFYGYTF. The chain employs TRBV11-2 and TRBJ1-2; TRBD1 agrees at 7 bases. V was pared by 5 bases and J by 5 bases, with 8 bases of the junction left unmatched. The CDR3 consists of 14 residues. Germline V gene data show CDR1 as SGHAT and CDR2 as FQNNGV.

Note on this clonotype: With a far larger clone one base away, a read error is the likely cause. This sequence joins TRBV2 and TRBJ1-1; D gene uncertain. Trimming removed 5 bases at V and 1 base at J, with 14 bases between. CDR3 length: 15 residues. The germline V gene has CDR1 SNHLY and CDR2 FYNNEI. CDR3 sequence reads: CASSQHRPTNTEAFF. The CDR3 region has the DNA TGTGCCAGCAGTCAGCATCGACCAACGAACACTGAAGCTTTCTTT. Using reference TRBV2 and TRBJ1-1 for the parts outside the CDR3, the full variable domain is EPEVTQTPSHQVTQMGQEVILRCVPISNHLYFYWYRQILGQKVEFLVSFYNNEISEKSEIFDDQFSVERPDGSNFTLKIRSTKLEDSAMYFCASSQHRPTNTEAFFGQGTRLTVV.

CDR3 region: CASSTPLAGVGEQYF. In nucleotides, the CDR3 is TGTGCCAGCAGCACTCCACTAGCGGGAGTTGGGGAGCAGTACTTC. The V call is TRBV9, the J call TRBJ2-7; 11 positions agree with TRBD2. This CDR3 is 15 amino acids long. Germline V gene sequence: CDR1 SGDLS, CDR2 YYNGEE. Trimming took 4 bases from V and 7 from J; bases not matched to a gene: 10.

This clonotype appeared many times. This sequence joins TRBV12-3 or TRBV12-4 and TRBJ1-1, with TRBD1 as a possible D gene (6 bases). V lost 3 bases, J lost 2 bases, and 13 bases lay in between. The CDR3 totals 15 residues. The CDR3 region has the DNA TGTGCCAGCAGTTTTTTAGGGGGGAGAAACACTGAAGCTTTCTTT. It yields the protein CASSFLGGRNTEAFF.

The chain uses TRBV7-3 and TRBJ1-1; 8 nucleotides match TRBD1. This CDR3 comprises 13 residues. Trimming at V came to 4 bases and at J to 8 bases, leaving 6 bases not matched to a gene. Germline-derived CDR1 and CDR2 are SGHTA and FQGTGA. CDR3 amino acids: CASSSNPGGEAFF. Here the CDR3 DNA reads TGTGCCAGCAGCTCTAATCCAGGGGGCGAAGCTTTCTTT.

The table lists this clonotype with many counts. The rearrangement links TRBV2 to TRBJ1-4, with a possible D match to TRBD1 (5 bases). The germline V gene encodes CDR1 SNHLY and CDR2 FYNNEI. The CDR3 is 14 residues long. V lost 2 bases to trimming and J lost 8 bases, with 12 bases between them. CDR3 residues: CASSETGVREKLFF. DNA of the CDR3: TGTGCCAGCAGTGAAACGGGGGTTCGGGAAAAACTGTTTTTT. Full variable domain (rest looked up from reference TRBV2 and TRBJ1-4): EPEVTQTPSHQVTQMGQEVILRCVPISNHLYFYWYRQILGQKVEFLVSFYNNEISEKSEIFDDQFSVERPDGSNFTLKIRSTKLEDSAMYFCASSETGVREKLFFGSGTQLSVL.

This clonotype was counted at least ten times. This chain connects TRBV6-1 to TRBJ2-3; 7 bases agree with TRBD1. The V and J ends lost 1 base and 1 base, in that order; junction bases with no gene match: 2. The CDR3 loop spans 15 amino acids. Germline lookup yields CDR1 MNHNS and CDR2 SASEGT. CDR3 in DNA: TGTGCCAGCAGTGAAGGACAGGGAGGCACAGATACGCAGTATTTT. This sequence encodes CASSEGQGGTDTQYF.

This clonotype was counted many times. The rearrangement uses TRBV28 and TRBJ1-4, with a weak D call TRBD1 (6 bases). Trimming pared 2 bases from V and 7 bases from J, leaving 11 bases between. This CDR3 spans 14 amino acids. CDR1 and CDR2 (germline): MDHEN, SYDVKM. In nucleotides, the CDR3 is TGTGCCAGCAGTTTAGCACAGGGAGGTGAAAAACTGTTTTTT. This codes for CASSLAQGGEKLFF.

The sample holds a few counts of this clonotype. The chain couples TRBV4-1 to TRBJ1-2; D is undetermined. The CDR3 is made up of 14 amino acids. The germline V gene has CDR1 MGHRA and CDR2 YSYEKL. Trimming shortened V by 2 bases and J by 8 bases, and 15 bases separated the two germline ends. The DNA of the CDR3 is TGCGCCAGCAGCCAATCATCCCTTTCGAGGGGCTACACCTTC. Amino acid sequence: CASSQSSLSRGYTF.

This clonotype has a handful of counts. This rearrangement joins TRBV7-2 to TRBJ2-2, with D maybe TRBD1 (6 bases). CDR3 size: 14 residues. The V end was cut by 10 bases, the J end by 7 bases, with 19 bases between. CDR1 and CDR2 (germline): SGHTA, FQGNSA. The CDR3 DNA sequence: TGTGCCACCTCGTTGGACAGCATGATCGGGGAGCTGTTTTTT. Protein: CATSLDSMIGELFF.

This clonotype occurred many times. The rearrangement uses TRBV11-2 and TRBJ2-5; tentative D call: TRBD1 (5 bases). Per the germline V gene, CDR1 is SGHAT and CDR2 is FQNNGV. The CDR3 runs to 15 residues. V dropped 1 base and J dropped 5 bases, with 14 bases sitting between them. The CDR3 DNA reads as TGTGCCAGCAGCTTAGGGACACCCCAGTGGGAGACCCAGTACTTC. Its translation: CASSLGTPQWETQYF.

This clonotype has ten or more counts. The chain combines TRBV14 with TRBJ2-7; D perhaps matches TRBD1 (7 bases). V was trimmed by 4 bases and J by 3 bases, leaving 19 bases between them. Per the germline V gene, CDR1 is SGHDN and CDR2 is FVKESK. The CDR3 is 16 amino acids. CDR3 amino acids: CASSRWGRDRFYEQYF. As DNA, the CDR3 is TGTGCCAGCAGCCGTTGGGGGCGGGACAGATTCTACGAGCAGTACTTC. The full variable domain, completed using reference TRBV14 and TRBJ2-7, is EAGVTQFPSHSVIEKGQTVTLRCDPISGHDNLYWYRRVMGKEIKFLLHFVKESKQDESGMPNNRFLAERTGGTYSTLKVQPAELEDSGVYFCASSRWGRDRFYEQYFGPGTRLTVT.

This sequence joins TRBV28 and TRBJ1-5, with 7 bases lining up with TRBD1. Trimming cost V 5 bases and J 11 bases; bases outside gene matches: 21. CDR1 is MDHEN, CDR2 SYDVKM, per germline. The CDR3 length is 17 residues. Here the CDR3 DNA reads TGTGCCAGCAGTACCCACCTTACAGGGGTCCCCAATAGGGCCCAGCATTTT. Protein product: CASSTHLTGVPNRAQHF.

In this sample, this clonotype turned up a few times. The CDR3: CASSEDQEWVDEQYF. DNA for the CDR3: TGTGCCAGCAGTGAAGATCAGGAGTGGGTCGACGAGCAGTACTTC. The V gene is TRBV2, the J gene TRBJ2-7; D gene ambiguous. Germline assignment: CDR1 SNHLY and CDR2 FYNNEI. This CDR3 is built from 15 residues. V shed 1 base and J shed 5 bases, with 15 bases lying between them.

This clonotype was seen ten or more times. This chain joins TRBV9 and TRBJ2-5; TRBD1 aligns across 8 bases. The CDR3 is 16 amino acids. Germline loops: CDR1 SGDLS, CDR2 YYNGEE. The junction had 8 bases not matched to a gene; V was cut back by 4 bases and J by 0 bases. CDR3 bases: TGTGCCAGCAGCAAAACGGGACAGGCCTACCAAGAGACCCAGTACTTC. This encodes CASSKTGQAYQETQYF.

V and J are TRBV5-1 and TRBJ2-7; D gene unclear. Looked up from germline, CDR1 is SGHRS and CDR2 is YFSETQ. V lost 4 bases to trimming and J lost 4 bases, with 18 bases between them. The CDR3 runs 15 residues. CDR3 loop: CASSVLPGVGYEQYF. CDR3 DNA sequence: TGCGCCAGCAGCGTACTCCCGGGTGTAGGGTACGAGCAGTACTTC.

This clonotype occurred many times. The J gene is TRBJ2-7, the V gene TRBV14; D may be TRBD2 (5 bases). Germline V gene sequence: CDR1 SGHDN, CDR2 FVKESK. The CDR3 spans 13 residues. The V end lost 3 bases, the J end lost 9 bases, and 15 bases lay between the germline ends. CDR3 protein: CASSHGKLQRQYF. For the CDR3, the DNA is TGTGCCAGCAGCCACGGGAAACTACAACGGCAGTACTTC. The full variable domain, its missing parts supplied by reference TRBV14 and TRBJ2-7, is EAGVTQFPSHSVIEKGQTVTLRCDPISGHDNLYWYRRVMGKEIKFLLHFVKESKQDESGMPNNRFLAERTGGTYSTLKVQPAELEDSGVYFCASSHGKLQRQYFGPGTRLTVT.

This clonotype was counted a few times. The chain carries TRBV10-2 and TRBJ1-1; tentatively, D is TRBD1 (5 bases). Germline-derived CDR1 and CDR2 are WSHSY and SAAADI. Trimming took 2 bases from V and 3 from J, leaving 7 bases between them. The CDR3 sequence is 13 residues long. As DNA, the CDR3 is TGCGCCAGCAGTGAGAGGGGATACACTGAAGCTTTCTTT. Encoded protein: CASSERGYTEAFF.

This clonotype has only a few counts. This chain joins TRBV20-1 and TRBJ1-1; TRBD1 might be the D (6 bases). The germline V and J ends were trimmed by 6 bases and 6 bases, with 14 bases remaining between them. The germline V gene has CDR1 DFQATT and CDR2 SNEGSKA (reference sequence). This CDR3 contains 12 residues. CDR3 DNA sequence: TGCAGTGCCCTCATACAGGGCGCTGAAGCTTTCTTT. This gives the protein CSALIQGAEAFF.

The sample holds a few counts of this clonotype. The chain is built from TRBV3-1 and TRBJ2-2; D might be TRBD2 (6 bases). The CDR3 covers 15 residues. CDR1 and CDR2 (germline): LGHDT, YNNKEL (reference sequence). Trimming cost V 5 bases and J 4 bases, with 14 bases left between them. CDR3 in amino acids: CASSRTTWGTGELFF. The CDR3 nucleotides are TGTGCCAGCAGCAGGACTACCTGGGGCACCGGGGAGCTGTTTTTT.